This T cell receptor (beta chain) was profiled in a study of blood T cell repertoires in COVID-19. Across the study: The United States, Italy and Spain supplied acute and convalescent COVID-19 samples. T cells, B-cell-depleted T cells, or PBMCs supplied cDNA or gDNA.

Unmatched junction bases numbered 19, after V lost 5 bases and J lost 7 bases. CDR1 KGHSH and CDR2 LQKENI come from the germline V gene. The CDR3 has 18 residues. Two consecutive negative NP/OP PCR tests, clearance, or resolved symptoms defined Cohort 3 recovery. Under the authors' procedure: From reference gene primer amplification, estimates of nucleated cell counts were derived. Here immunoSEQ multiplex PCR was the method, and the copy in TCRdb shows in-frame clones only, minus some. V and J calls and clone size are copied from that table; D and trimming were computed from the DNA. This table holds hundreds of thousands of clones, approximately 88% found once.

The sequence was obtained from a woman aged 40 to 50 who had recovered from COVID-19. What was sequenced was PBMCs or T cells enriched from blood (not recorded which). V gene TRBV18 combines with J gene TRBJ1-4; 7 bases match TRBD1. CDR3 sequence: CASSNRDRQHRGGEKLFF. The CDR3 region has the DNA TGTGCCAGCTCAAACCGGGACAGACAGCATCGGGGTGGTGAAAAACTGTTTTTT.